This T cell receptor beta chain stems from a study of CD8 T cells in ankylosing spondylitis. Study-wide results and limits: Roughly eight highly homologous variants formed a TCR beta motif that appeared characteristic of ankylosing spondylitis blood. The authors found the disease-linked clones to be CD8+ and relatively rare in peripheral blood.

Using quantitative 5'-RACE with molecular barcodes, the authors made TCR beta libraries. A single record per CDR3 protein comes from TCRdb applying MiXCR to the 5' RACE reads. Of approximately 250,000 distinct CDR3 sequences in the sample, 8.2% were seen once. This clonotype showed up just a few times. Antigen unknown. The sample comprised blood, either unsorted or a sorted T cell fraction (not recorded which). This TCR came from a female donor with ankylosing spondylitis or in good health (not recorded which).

This chain's CDR3 is CSVTGLDEQFF. In DNA, the CDR3 is TGCAGCGTTACGGGACTGGATGAGCAGTTCTTC. V usage is TRBV29-1 and J usage is TRBJ2-1, with D perhaps matching TRBD2 (6 bases). The V end lost 5 bases, the J end lost 8 bases, and 10 bases lay between the germline ends. The germline CDR1 and CDR2 sequences are SQVTM and ANQGSEA. The CDR3 is 11 residues long.